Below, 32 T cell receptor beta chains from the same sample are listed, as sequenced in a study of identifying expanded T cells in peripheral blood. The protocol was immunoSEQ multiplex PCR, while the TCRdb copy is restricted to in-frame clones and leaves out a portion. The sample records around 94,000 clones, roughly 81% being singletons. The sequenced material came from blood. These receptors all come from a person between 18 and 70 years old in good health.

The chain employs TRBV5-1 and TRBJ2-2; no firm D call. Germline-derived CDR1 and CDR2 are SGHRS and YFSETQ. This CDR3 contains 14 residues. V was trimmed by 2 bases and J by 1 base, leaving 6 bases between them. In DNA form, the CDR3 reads TGCGCCAGCAGCTTCATCGGGAACACCGGGGAGCTGTTTTTT. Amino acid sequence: CASSFIGNTGELFF.

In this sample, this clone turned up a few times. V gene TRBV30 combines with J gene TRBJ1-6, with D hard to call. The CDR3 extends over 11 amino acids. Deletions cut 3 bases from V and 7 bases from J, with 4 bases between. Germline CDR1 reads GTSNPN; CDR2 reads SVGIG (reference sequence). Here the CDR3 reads CAWSENSPLHF. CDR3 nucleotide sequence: TGTGCCTGGAGCGAGAATTCACCCCTCCACTTT. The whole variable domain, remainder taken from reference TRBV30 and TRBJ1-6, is SQTIHQWPATLVQPVGSPLSLECTVEGTSNPNLYWYRQAAGRGLQLLFYSVGIGQISSEVPQNLSASRPQDRQFILSSKKLLLSDSGFYLCAWSENSPLHFGNGTRLTVT.

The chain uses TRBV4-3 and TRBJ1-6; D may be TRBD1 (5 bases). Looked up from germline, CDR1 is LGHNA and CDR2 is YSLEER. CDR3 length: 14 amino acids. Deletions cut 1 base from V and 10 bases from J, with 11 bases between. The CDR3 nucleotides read TGCGCCAGCAGCCAAGCCAGGGTTGGCTCACCCCTCCACTTT. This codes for CASSQARVGSPLHF.

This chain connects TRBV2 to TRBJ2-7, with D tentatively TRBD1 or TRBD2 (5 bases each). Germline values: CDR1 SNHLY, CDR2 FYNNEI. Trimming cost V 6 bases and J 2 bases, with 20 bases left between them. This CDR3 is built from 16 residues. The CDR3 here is CASREASWDPAYEQYF. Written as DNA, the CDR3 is TGTGCCAGCAGAGAGGCCTCCTGGGACCCAGCCTACGAGCAGTACTTC.

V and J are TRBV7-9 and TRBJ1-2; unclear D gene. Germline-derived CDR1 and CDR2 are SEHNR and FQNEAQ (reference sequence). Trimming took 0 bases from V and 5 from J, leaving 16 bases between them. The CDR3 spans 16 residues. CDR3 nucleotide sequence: TGTGCCAGCAGCTTAGCGGTCAACACGGCGGTATATGGCTACACCTTC. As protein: CASSLAVNTAVYGYTF.

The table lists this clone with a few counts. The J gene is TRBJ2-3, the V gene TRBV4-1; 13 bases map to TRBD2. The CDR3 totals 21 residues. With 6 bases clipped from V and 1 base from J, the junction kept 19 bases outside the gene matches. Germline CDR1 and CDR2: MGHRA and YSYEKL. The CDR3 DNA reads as TGCGCCAGCAGGCCAACCCGACCTTCATCCGGGACTAGCGGGGGCACAGATACGCAGTATTTT. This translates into CASRPTRPSSGTSGGTDTQYF.

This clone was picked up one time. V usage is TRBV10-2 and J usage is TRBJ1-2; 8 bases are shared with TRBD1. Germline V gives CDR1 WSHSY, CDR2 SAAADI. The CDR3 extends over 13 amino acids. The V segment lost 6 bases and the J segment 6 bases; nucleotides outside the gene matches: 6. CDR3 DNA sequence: TGCGCCAGCAGCGCGGACAGGGCCCATGGCTACACCTTC. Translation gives CASSADRAHGYTF.

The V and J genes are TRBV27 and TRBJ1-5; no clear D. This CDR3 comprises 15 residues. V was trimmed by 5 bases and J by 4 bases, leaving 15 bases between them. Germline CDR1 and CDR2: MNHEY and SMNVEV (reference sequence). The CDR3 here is CASSRLPGPNQPQHF. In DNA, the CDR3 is TGTGCCAGCAGTAGACTACCGGGTCCAAATCAGCCCCAGCATTTT.

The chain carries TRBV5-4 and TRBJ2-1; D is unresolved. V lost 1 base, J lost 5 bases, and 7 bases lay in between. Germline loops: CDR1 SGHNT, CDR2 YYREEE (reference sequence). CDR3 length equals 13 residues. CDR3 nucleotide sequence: TGTGCCAGCAGCTTGTTCATAGACAATGAGCAGTTCTTC. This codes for CASSLFIDNEQFF.

The chain's CDR3 is CASGLGQDTGELFF. CDR3 bases: TGTGCTAGTGGTTTGGGACAGGACACCGGGGAGCTGTTTTTT. The chain uses TRBV12-5 and TRBJ2-2; weak D call: TRBD1 (6 bases). V lost 1 base and J lost 3, with 6 bases in between. CDR1 and CDR2 (germline): LGHNT, FRNRAP. This CDR3 has 14 residues.

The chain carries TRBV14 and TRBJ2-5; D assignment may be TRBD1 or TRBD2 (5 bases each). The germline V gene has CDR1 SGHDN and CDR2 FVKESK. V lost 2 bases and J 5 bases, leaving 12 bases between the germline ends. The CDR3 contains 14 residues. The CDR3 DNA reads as TGTGCCAGCAGCCAACCCCAGGGAGTCGAGACCCAGTACTTC. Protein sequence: CASSQPQGVETQYF.

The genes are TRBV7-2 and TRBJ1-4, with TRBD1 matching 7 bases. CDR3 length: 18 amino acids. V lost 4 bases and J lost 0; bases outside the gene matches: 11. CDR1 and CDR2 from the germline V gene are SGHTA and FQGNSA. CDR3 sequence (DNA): TGTGCCAGCAGCTCACGTGGGGACAGAACTGCAACTAATGAAAAACTGTTTTTT. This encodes CASSSRGDRTATNEKLFF.

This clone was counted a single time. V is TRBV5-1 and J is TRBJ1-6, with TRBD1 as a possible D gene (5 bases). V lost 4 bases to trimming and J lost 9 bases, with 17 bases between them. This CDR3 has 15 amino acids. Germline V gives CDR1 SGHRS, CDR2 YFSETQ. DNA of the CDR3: TGCGCCAGCAGCGGAGGGACGGAACGCAGTTCACCCCTCCACTTT. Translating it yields CASSGGTERSSPLHF.

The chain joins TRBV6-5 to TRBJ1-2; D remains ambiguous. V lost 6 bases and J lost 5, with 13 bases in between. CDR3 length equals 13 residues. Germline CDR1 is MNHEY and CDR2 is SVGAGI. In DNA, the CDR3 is TGTGCCAGCAGCCCCGGACGGCTATATGGCTACACCTTC. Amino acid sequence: CASSPGRLYGYTF.

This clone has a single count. CDR3 sequence reads: CATSRGFGANVLTF. The CDR3 DNA follows: TGTGCCACCAGCAGAGGTTTTGGGGCCAACGTCCTGACTTTC. The V call is TRBV15, the J call TRBJ2-6; D is uncertain. The CDR3 runs 14 residues. Per germline, CDR1 LNHNV and CDR2 YYDKDF (reference sequence). With 1 base removed from V and 3 bases from J, the gap between germline ends came to 4 bases.

CDR3 residues: CASSQVDNYEQYF. Written as DNA, the CDR3 is TGCGCCAGCAGCCAAGTAGATAACTACGAGCAGTACTTC. The chain links TRBV4-1 to TRBJ2-7; D remains ambiguous. The V end lost 1 base, the J end lost 3 bases, and 7 bases lay between the germline ends. Germline V gives CDR1 MGHRA, CDR2 YSYEKL. The CDR3 covers 13 residues.

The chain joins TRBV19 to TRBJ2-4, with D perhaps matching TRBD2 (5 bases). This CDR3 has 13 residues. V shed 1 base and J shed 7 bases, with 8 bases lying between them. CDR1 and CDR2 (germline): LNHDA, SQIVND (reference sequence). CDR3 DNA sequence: TGTGCCAGTAGTATAGCGGCGGGTAACATTCAGTACTTC. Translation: CASSIAAGNIQYF.

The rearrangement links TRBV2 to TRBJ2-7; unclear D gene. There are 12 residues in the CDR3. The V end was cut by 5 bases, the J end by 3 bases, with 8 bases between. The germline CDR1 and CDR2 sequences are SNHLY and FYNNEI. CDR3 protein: CASSQDFYEQYF. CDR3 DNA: TGTGCCAGCAGTCAGGATTTCTACGAGCAGTACTTC.

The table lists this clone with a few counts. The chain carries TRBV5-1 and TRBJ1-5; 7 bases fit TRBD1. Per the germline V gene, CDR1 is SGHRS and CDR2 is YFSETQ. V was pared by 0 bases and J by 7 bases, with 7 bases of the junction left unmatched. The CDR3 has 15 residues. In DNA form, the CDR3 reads TGCGCCAGCAGCTTGGGAGACAGGGTTGGGCAGCCCCAGCATTTT. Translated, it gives CASSLGDRVGQPQHF.

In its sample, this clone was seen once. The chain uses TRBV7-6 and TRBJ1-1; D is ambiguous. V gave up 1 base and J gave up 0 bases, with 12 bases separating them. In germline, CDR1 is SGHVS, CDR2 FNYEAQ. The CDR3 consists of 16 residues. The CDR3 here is CASSLGSRNMNTEAFF. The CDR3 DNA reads TGTGCCAGCAGCTTAGGATCACGGAATATGAACACTGAAGCTTTCTTT.

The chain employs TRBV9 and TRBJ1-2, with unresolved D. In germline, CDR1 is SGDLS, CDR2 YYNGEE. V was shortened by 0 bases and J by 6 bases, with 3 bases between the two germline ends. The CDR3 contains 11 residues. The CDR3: CASSVGHGYTF. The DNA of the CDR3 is TGTGCCAGCAGCGTAGGACATGGCTACACCTTC.

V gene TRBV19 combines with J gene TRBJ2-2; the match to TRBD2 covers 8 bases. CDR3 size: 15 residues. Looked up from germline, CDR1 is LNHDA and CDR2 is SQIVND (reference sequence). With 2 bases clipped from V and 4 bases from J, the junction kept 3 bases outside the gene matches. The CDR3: CASSIKAGATGELFF. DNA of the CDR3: TGTGCCAGTAGTATAAAAGCGGGGGCCACCGGGGAGCTGTTTTTT.

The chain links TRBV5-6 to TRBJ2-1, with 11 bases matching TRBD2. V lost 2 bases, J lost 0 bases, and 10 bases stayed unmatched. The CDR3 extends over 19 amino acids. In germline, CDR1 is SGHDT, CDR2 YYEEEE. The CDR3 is CASSFDPSGGWSSYNEQFF. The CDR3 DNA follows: TGTGCCAGCAGCTTTGACCCTAGCGGGGGGTGGAGCTCCTACAATGAGCAGTTCTTC. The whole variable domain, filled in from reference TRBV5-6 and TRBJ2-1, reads DAGVTQSPTHLIKTRGQQVTLRCSPKSGHDTVSWYQQALGQGPQFIFQYYEEEERQRGNFPDRFSGHQFPNYSSELNVNALLLGDSALYLCASSFDPSGGWSSYNEQFFGPGTRLTVL.

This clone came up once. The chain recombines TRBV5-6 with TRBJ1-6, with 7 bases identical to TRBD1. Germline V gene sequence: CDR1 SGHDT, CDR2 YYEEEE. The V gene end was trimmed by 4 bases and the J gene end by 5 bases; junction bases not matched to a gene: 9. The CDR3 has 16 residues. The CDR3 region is CASSTRQGRNNSPLHF. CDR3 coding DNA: TGTGCCAGCAGCACCCGACAGGGAAGAAATAATTCACCCCTCCACTTT.

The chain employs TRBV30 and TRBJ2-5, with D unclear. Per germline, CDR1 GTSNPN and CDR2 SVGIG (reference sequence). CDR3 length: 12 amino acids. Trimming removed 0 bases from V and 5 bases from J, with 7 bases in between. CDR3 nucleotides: TGTGCCTGGAGTGTAGAAGGGGAGACCCAGTACTTC. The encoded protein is CAWSVEGETQYF.

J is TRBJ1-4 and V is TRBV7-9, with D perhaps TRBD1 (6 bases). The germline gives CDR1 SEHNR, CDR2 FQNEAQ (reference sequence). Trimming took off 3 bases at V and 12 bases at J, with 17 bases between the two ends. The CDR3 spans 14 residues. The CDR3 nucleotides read TGTGCCAGCAGCTTGGACAGTCGGGACTGGGAACTGTTTTTT. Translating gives CASSLDSRDWELFF.

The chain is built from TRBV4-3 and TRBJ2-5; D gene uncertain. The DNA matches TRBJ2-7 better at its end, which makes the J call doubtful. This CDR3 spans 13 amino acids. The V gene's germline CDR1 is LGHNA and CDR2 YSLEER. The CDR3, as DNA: TGCGCCAGCAGCCAAGGACTTTATTACGAGCAGTACTTC. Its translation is CASSQGLYYEQYF.

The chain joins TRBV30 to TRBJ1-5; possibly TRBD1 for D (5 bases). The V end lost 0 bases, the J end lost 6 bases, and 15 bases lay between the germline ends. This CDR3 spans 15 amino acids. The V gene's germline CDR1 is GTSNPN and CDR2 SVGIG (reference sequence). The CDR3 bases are TGTGCCTGGAGTGTACGGGGATCTCAGGGTCAGCCCCAGCATTTT. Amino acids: CAWSVRGSQGQPQHF.

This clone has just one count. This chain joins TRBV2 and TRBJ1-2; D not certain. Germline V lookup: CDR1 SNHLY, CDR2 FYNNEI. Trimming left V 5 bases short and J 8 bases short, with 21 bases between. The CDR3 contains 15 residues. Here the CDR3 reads CASSKTNSWAYGYTF. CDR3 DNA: TGTGCCAGCAGTAAGACCAACAGTTGGGCGTACGGCTACACCTTC.

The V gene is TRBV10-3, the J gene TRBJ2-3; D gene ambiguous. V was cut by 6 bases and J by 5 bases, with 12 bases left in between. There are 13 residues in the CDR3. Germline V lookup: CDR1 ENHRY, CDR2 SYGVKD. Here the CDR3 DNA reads TGTGCCATCAGAACTGAATGGGGAGATACGCAGTATTTT. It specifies CAIRTEWGDTQYF.

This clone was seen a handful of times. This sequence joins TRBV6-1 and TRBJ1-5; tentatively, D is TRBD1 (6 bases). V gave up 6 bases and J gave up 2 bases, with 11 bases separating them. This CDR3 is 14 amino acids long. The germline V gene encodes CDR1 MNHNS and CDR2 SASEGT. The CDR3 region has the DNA TGTGCCAGCAGGATCAAGGGGGGCAATCAGCCCCAGCATTTT. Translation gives CASRIKGGNQPQHF.

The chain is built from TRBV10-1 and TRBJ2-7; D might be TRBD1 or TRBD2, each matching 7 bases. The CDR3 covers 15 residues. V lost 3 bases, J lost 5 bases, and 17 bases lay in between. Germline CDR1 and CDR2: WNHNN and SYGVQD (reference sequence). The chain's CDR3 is CASSDPGGASDEQYF. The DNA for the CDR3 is TGCGCCAGCAGTGACCCAGGGGGGGCTTCGGACGAGCAGTACTTC.